This T cell receptor (beta chain) was retrieved from a study of shared clonotypes between healthy human individuals. Germline V gene lookup returns CDR1 SGHAT and CDR2 FQNNGV. The V end lost 2 bases, the J end lost 4 bases, and 11 bases lay between the germline ends. The CDR3 consists of 14 residues. Whole-study results and caveats: Deeper or shallower sequencing was expected to change how clonotypes are shared among donors.

For this clone: Its antigen remains unidentified. The same CDR3 also results from other DNA sequences found in this sample.

Sorted subsets were amplified in replicate PCRs using 200 to 250 ng DNA, around 30,000 T cell genomes. TCRdb's copy holds only in-frame clones and misses some; the assay was immunoSEQ multiplex PCR. The table shows a few million clones, with under 95% occurring only once. The source is a man aged 18-30 years in good health. Some clones in this sample may be carry-over from other donors' samples. Input material: naive CD4+ T cells from PBMCs. Subset in this sample: CD45RA+ positively selected. This rearrangement joins TRBV11-2 to TRBJ2-5, with D perhaps matching TRBD2 (6 bases). CDR3 sequence (DNA): TGTGCCAGCAGCTTAAGCTTCGGGGGAGAGACCCAGTACTTC. Translated, it gives CASSLSFGGETQYF.